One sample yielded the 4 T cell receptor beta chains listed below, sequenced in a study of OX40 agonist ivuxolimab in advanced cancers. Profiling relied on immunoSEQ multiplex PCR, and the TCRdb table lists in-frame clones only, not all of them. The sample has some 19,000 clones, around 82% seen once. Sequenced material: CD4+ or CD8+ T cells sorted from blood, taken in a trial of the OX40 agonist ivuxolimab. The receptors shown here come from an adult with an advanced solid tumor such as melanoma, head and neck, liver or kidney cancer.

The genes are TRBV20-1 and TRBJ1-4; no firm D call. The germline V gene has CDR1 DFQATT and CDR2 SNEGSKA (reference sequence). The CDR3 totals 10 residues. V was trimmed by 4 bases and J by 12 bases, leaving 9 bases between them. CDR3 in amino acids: CSAKKRELFF. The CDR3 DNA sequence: TGCAGTGCTAAGAAAAGGGAACTGTTTTTT.

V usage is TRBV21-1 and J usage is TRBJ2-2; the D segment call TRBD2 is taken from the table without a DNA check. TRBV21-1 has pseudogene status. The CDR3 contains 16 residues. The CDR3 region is CASSSTTYNYTGELFF. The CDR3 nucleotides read TGTGCCAGCAGCAGCACTACTTACAACTACACCGGGGAGCTGTTTTTT.

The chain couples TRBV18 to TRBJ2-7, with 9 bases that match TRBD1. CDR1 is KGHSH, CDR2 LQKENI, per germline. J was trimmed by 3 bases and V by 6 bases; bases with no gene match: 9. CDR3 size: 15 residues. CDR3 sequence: CASSGGGTGNYEQYF. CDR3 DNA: TGTGCCAGCTCCGGTGGCGGGACAGGGAACTACGAGCAGTACTTC.

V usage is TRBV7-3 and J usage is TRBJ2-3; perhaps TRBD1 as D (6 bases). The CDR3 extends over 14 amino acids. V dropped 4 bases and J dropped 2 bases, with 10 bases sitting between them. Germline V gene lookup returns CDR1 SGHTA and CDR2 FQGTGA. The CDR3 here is CASSWDITTDTQYF. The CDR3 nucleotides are TGTGCCAGCAGCTGGGACATCACCACAGATACGCAGTATTTT. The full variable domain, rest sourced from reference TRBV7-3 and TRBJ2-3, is GAGVSQTPSNKVTEKGKYVELRCDPISGHTALYWYRQSLGQGPEFLIYFQGTGAADDSGLPNDRFFAVRPEGSVSTLKIQRTERGDSAVYLCASSWDITTDTQYFGPGTRLTVL.